This T cell receptor (beta chain) was recovered during a study of cytotoxic CD8 clonotypes in ibrutinib-treated CLL. Study context: Response samples came after a median 12 months of treatment, range 6 to 36.

The table came from immunoSEQ multiplex PCR; TCRdb's copy has only in-frame clones and leaves some out. Seen here are around 92,000 clones, around 77% observed once, and the top ten hold roughly 24%. With respect to this clone: Its antigen is still unknown.

Points from the study as a whole: Shared public clonotypes were rare, and on treatment they either got smaller or stayed the same. Clonality went higher at ibrutinib response and then dropped back toward baseline at progression. The study found baseline clonality above age-matched healthy donors, tracking circulating CD8+ T-cell counts.

The input for sequencing was PBMCs, taken after 24 months of ibrutinib treatment. The receptor was derived from a human donor with chronic lymphocytic leukemia.

The CDR3 DNA sequence: TGTGCCTGGAGTCCGTCGGGGGTAAGGCAGTTCTTC. This translates into CAWSPSGVRQFF. The chain couples TRBV30 to TRBJ2-1; a weak D match, TRBD2 (6 bases). Trimming cost V 2 bases and J 12 bases, with 14 bases left between them. This CDR3 comprises 12 residues. The V gene's germline CDR1 is GTSNPN and CDR2 SVGIG (reference sequence).